Each of the 20 T cell receptor beta chains below was sequenced from the same sample in a study of identical twins. TCRdb processed the 5' RACE reads anew with MiXCR; each CDR3 protein has one entry. The table includes more than 400,000 distinct CDR3 sequences, about 15% detected once. These data were likewise used in another study, on yellow fever vaccine responses in identical twins.

Sequencing input: CD4+ T cells sorted from blood. The receptor set was obtained from a woman in her late teens or twenties in good health.

This chain links TRBV24-1 with TRBJ2-2, with D possibly matching TRBD2 (5 bases). Germline CDR1 and CDR2: KGHDR and SFDVKD. V shed 7 bases and J shed 11 bases, with 16 bases lying between them. CDR3 length equals 13 residues. The CDR3 here is CATSPPVGSELFF. Written as DNA, the CDR3 is TGTGCCACCAGCCCCCCGGTGGGGAGTGAGCTGTTTTTT.

This clonotype was seen a handful of times. The chain recombines TRBV6-7 with TRBJ2-7; D is ambiguous. TRBV6-7 is noted as an ORF with a role that remains uncertain. The CDR3 covers 12 residues. Trimming removed 4 bases from V and 3 bases from J, with 7 bases in between. The CDR3 DNA follows: TGTGCCAGCAGTTGTAGATTCTACGAGCAGTACGTC. Translating it yields CASSCRFYEQYV.

This clonotype occurred many times. This chain links TRBV7-9 with TRBJ2-1, with D perhaps matching TRBD1 or TRBD2 (6 bases each). The V gene's germline CDR1 is SEHNR and CDR2 FQNEAQ (reference sequence). There are 16 residues in the CDR3. Trimming left V 1 base short and J 0 bases short, with 10 bases between. CDR3 bases: TGTGCCAGCAGCTTAGAAGGGGGGAGCTCCTACAATGAGCAGTTCTTC. This sequence encodes CASSLEGGSSYNEQFF.

This clonotype was recorded a few times. The chain couples TRBV6-1 to TRBJ2-2; 7 bases are shared with TRBD2. With 6 bases clipped from V and 0 bases from J, the junction kept 7 bases outside the gene matches. The CDR3 has 16 residues. Germline lookup yields CDR1 MNHNS and CDR2 SASEGT. The DNA of the CDR3 is TGTGCCAGCAGACCCCTTAGCGGGTCGAACACCGGGGAGCTGTTTTTT. It codes for CASRPLSGSNTGELFF.

The chain employs TRBV11-2 and TRBJ2-1; 8 nucleotides align to TRBD2. V trimming: 7 bases; J trimming: 9 bases; junction bases outside the gene matches: 8. This CDR3 contains 13 residues. Germline CDR1 is SGHAT and CDR2 is FQNNGV. The CDR3 sequence is CASTPGGEGEQFF. The CDR3 nucleotides are TGTGCCAGCACCCCGGGGGGGGAAGGTGAGCAGTTCTTC.

The sample holds a few counts of this clonotype. The chain has TRBV5-5 and TRBJ2-1; 8 bases line up with TRBD1. Germline CDR1 is SGHKS and CDR2 is YYEKEE (reference sequence). V lost 3 bases and J lost 7; bases outside the gene matches: 6. This CDR3 region has 14 residues. The CDR3 loop reads CASSSDRVLNEQFF. The CDR3 nucleotides are TGTGCCAGCAGCTCGGACAGGGTCTTGAATGAGCAGTTCTTC.

This chain uses TRBV2 with TRBJ2-1, with 7 nucleotides matching TRBD1. V trimming: 5 bases; J trimming: 0 bases; junction bases outside the gene matches: 4. Germline CDR1 is SNHLY and CDR2 is FYNNEI. The CDR3 totals 15 residues. CDR3 sequence (DNA): TGTGCCAGCAGTCGTGACAGGGTCTCCTACAATGAGCAGTTCTTC. This gives the protein CASSRDRVSYNEQFF.

The chain links TRBV5-1 to TRBJ2-5; tentatively, D is TRBD1 or TRBD2 (5 bases each). Germline CDR1 is SGHRS and CDR2 is YFSETQ. V was clipped by 7 bases and J by 5 bases, with 18 bases between them. CDR3 length: 14 residues. CDR3 bases: TGCGCCAGCCACCGGGACCCCTCGGAGGAGACCCAGTACTTC. This encodes CASHRDPSEETQYF.

Of note for this clonotype: A much larger clonotype is one base distant, so this may be a read error. The chain recombines TRBV5-5 with TRBJ2-3; D might be TRBD2 (5 bases). In germline, CDR1 is SGHKS, CDR2 YYEKEE (reference sequence). This CDR3 is built from 16 residues. V gave up 4 bases and J gave up 0 bases, with 15 bases separating them. The CDR3 region is CASSPRLTGSTDTQYF. CDR3 sequence (DNA): TGTGCCAGCAGCCCGCGACTAACGGGAAGCACAGATACGCAGTATTTT.

The CDR3 DNA follows: TGCAGTGCACCTAGCGGGGCCCCAGATACGCAGTATTTT. Translating gives CSAPSGAPDTQYF. J is TRBJ2-3 and V is TRBV20-1; 9 nucleotides align to TRBD2. The CDR3 loop spans 13 amino acids. V dropped 6 bases and J dropped 4; count of bases not matched to a gene: 5. Per germline, CDR1 DFQATT and CDR2 SNEGSKA (reference sequence).

This clonotype has just a few counts. The chain recombines TRBV5-1 with TRBJ1-5; maybe TRBD1 (5 bases). This CDR3 is built from 15 residues. Trimming removed 0 bases from V and 6 bases from J, with 13 bases in between. Germline CDR1 and CDR2: SGHRS and YFSETQ. As DNA, the CDR3 is TGCGCCAGCAGCTTGGAAGGGGCCTGGGGTCAGCCCCAGCATTTT. Translating it yields CASSLEGAWGQPQHF.

This chain uses TRBV5-1 with TRBJ2-7; 8 positions agree with TRBD2. CDR3 size: 18 residues. Trimming removed 0 bases from V and 7 bases from J; junction bases left unmatched: 18. The germline V gene encodes CDR1 SGHRS and CDR2 YFSETQ. The DNA for the CDR3 is TGCGCCAGCAGCTTGGATGGGACCCGATCGAAGTCGGGAGGGGAGCAGTACGTC. Translation: CASSLDGTRSKSGGEQYV.

This clonotype came up a few times. This chain links TRBV12-3 or TRBV12-4 with TRBJ2-3, with 11 nucleotides matching TRBD2. The CDR3 consists of 15 residues. J gave up 5 bases and V 6 bases, and 7 bases lay outside the gene matches. The CDR3: CASSRTSGFIDTQYF. In nucleotides, the CDR3 is TGTGCCAGCAGCCGGACTAGCGGGTTTATAGATACGCAGTATTTT.

This clonotype was seen ten or more times. The chain joins TRBV11-2 to TRBJ2-3; 7 positions match TRBD1. CDR3 length: 17 amino acids. The junction had 10 bases not matched to a gene; V was cut back by 1 base and J by 3 bases. Germline-derived CDR1 and CDR2 are SGHAT and FQNNGV. CDR3 sequence: CASSLGVWGQRTDTQYF. The DNA of the CDR3 is TGTGCCAGCAGCTTAGGAGTGTGGGGACAGAGGACAGATACGCAGTATTTT.

This clonotype was picked up many times. The chain combines TRBV7-9 with TRBJ1-2, with D perhaps matching TRBD1 (5 bases). The CDR3 totals 15 residues. Between the trimmed V and J ends, which lost 0 bases and 6 bases, there was a span of 14 bases. Per germline, CDR1 SEHNR and CDR2 FQNEAQ (reference sequence). DNA for the CDR3: TGTGCCAGCAGCTTAGCCGTTGGGGGGAAGGATGGCTACACCTTC. This codes for CASSLAVGGKDGYTF.

The chain employs TRBV24-1 and TRBJ2-3; perhaps TRBD2 as D (5 bases). Trimming took 4 bases from V and 2 from J, leaving 15 bases between them. This CDR3 has 16 amino acids. In germline, CDR1 is KGHDR, CDR2 SFDVKD. In nucleotides, the CDR3 is TGTGCCACCAGTGACCGTACTAGTCCCGACACAGATACGCAGTATTTT. Amino acids: CATSDRTSPDTDTQYF.

The chain is built from TRBV12-3 or TRBV12-4 and TRBJ2-5; perhaps D is TRBD1 or TRBD2 (5 bases each). The CDR3 loop spans 13 amino acids. The V end lost 4 bases, the J end lost 5 bases, and 11 bases lay between the germline ends. In nucleotides, the CDR3 is TGTGCCAGCAGTTCGGGACGTTGGGAGACCCAGTACTTC. This gives the protein CASSSGRWETQYF.

V gene TRBV29-1 combines with J gene TRBJ2-3, with D perhaps assigned TRBD1 or TRBD2 (5 bases each). V was trimmed by 6 bases and J by 3 bases, leaving 19 bases between them. CDR1 SQVTM and CDR2 ANQGSEA come from the germline V gene. This CDR3 region has 15 residues. CDR3 protein: CSVPPEGRGTDTQYF. CDR3 nucleotides: TGCAGCGTCCCCCCAGAGGGGCGCGGGACAGATACGCAGTATTTT.

The chain couples TRBV10-3 to TRBJ2-1; 11 nucleotides agree with TRBD1. The germline V gene encodes CDR1 ENHRY and CDR2 SYGVKD. The V segment lost 4 bases and the J segment 5 bases; nucleotides outside the gene matches: 4. The CDR3 consists of 15 residues. The CDR3 loop reads CAISGGQGGDNEQFF. The CDR3 DNA sequence: TGTGCCATCAGTGGGGGACAGGGGGGAGACAATGAGCAGTTCTTC.

The chain couples TRBV5-1 to TRBJ2-5; 9 bases are a match to TRBD1. Germline V gives CDR1 SGHRS, CDR2 YFSETQ. This CDR3 is 15 amino acids long. With 1 base clipped from V and 5 bases from J, the junction kept 6 bases outside the gene matches. For the CDR3, the DNA is TGCGCCAGCAGCTTGTCACAGGGGGCTGGGGAGACCCAGTACTTC. Its translation: CASSLSQGAGETQYF.